The entry that follows covers one T cell receptor (beta chain) sequence. Germline trimming cut 3 bases from V and 4 bases from J; bases unmatched to any gene: 7. The CDR3 sequence is 15 residues long. The germline V gene encodes CDR1 SNHLY and CDR2 FYNNEI. The data were obtained in a study of blood T cell repertoires in COVID-19. Study-level background: T cells, B-cell-depleted T cells, or PBMCs provided the cDNA or gDNA that served as material.

In the original processing: Reference gene primers were amplified, and this amplification served to estimate nucleated cell counts. Here immunoSEQ multiplex PCR was the method, and the copy in TCRdb shows in-frame clones only, minus some. V and J calls and clone size come straight from that table; D and trimming were deduced from the DNA. The sample yields 100,000 to 150,000 clones, about 83% seen once. This chain uses TRBV2 with TRBJ1-2, with 8 bases matching TRBD1. The material sequenced was peripheral blood. The receptor was isolated from a man aged 60 to 75 with acute or convalescent COVID-19. In DNA form, the CDR3 reads TGTGCCAGCAGTGACGGGACAGGCGGTCTCTATGGCTACACCTTC. As protein: CASSDGTGGLYGYTF.